The clone carrying this T cell receptor beta chain was seen ten or more times. Diagnostic assessment was based on clinical symptoms, serum thyroxine and TRAb, thyroid ultrasound and orbital computed tomography. Initially, at the first diagnosis of hyperthyroidism and before any ophthalmopathy symptoms, blood was sampled. These data come from a study of T cells in Graves' hyperthyroidism and ophthalmopathy. Amplified regions were TCR beta CDR3 sequences from RNA transcripts. A set of HTBI primers served as the primers for a first-round RT-PCR of the TCR CDR3. MiXCR, applied by TCRdb to the multiplex PCR reads, yields one record per CDR3 protein. In the table there are fewer than 900,000 distinct CDR3 sequences, roughly 20% of which are singletons. This TCR came from a woman in her fifties or sixties with Graves' hyperthyroidism that later progressed to Graves' ophthalmopathy. The sample taken for sequencing was blood.

The CDR3 sequence: CASSLEPDSLYGYTF. The CDR3 bases are TGTGCCAGCAGCTTAGAGCCGGACAGTTTATATGGCTACACCTTC. The J gene is TRBJ1-2, the V gene TRBV7-2, with a tentative D call TRBD1 (6 bases). Deletions cut 1 base from V and 5 bases from J, with 14 bases between. The CDR3 is made up of 15 amino acids. The germline CDR1 and CDR2 sequences are SGHTA and FQGNSA.